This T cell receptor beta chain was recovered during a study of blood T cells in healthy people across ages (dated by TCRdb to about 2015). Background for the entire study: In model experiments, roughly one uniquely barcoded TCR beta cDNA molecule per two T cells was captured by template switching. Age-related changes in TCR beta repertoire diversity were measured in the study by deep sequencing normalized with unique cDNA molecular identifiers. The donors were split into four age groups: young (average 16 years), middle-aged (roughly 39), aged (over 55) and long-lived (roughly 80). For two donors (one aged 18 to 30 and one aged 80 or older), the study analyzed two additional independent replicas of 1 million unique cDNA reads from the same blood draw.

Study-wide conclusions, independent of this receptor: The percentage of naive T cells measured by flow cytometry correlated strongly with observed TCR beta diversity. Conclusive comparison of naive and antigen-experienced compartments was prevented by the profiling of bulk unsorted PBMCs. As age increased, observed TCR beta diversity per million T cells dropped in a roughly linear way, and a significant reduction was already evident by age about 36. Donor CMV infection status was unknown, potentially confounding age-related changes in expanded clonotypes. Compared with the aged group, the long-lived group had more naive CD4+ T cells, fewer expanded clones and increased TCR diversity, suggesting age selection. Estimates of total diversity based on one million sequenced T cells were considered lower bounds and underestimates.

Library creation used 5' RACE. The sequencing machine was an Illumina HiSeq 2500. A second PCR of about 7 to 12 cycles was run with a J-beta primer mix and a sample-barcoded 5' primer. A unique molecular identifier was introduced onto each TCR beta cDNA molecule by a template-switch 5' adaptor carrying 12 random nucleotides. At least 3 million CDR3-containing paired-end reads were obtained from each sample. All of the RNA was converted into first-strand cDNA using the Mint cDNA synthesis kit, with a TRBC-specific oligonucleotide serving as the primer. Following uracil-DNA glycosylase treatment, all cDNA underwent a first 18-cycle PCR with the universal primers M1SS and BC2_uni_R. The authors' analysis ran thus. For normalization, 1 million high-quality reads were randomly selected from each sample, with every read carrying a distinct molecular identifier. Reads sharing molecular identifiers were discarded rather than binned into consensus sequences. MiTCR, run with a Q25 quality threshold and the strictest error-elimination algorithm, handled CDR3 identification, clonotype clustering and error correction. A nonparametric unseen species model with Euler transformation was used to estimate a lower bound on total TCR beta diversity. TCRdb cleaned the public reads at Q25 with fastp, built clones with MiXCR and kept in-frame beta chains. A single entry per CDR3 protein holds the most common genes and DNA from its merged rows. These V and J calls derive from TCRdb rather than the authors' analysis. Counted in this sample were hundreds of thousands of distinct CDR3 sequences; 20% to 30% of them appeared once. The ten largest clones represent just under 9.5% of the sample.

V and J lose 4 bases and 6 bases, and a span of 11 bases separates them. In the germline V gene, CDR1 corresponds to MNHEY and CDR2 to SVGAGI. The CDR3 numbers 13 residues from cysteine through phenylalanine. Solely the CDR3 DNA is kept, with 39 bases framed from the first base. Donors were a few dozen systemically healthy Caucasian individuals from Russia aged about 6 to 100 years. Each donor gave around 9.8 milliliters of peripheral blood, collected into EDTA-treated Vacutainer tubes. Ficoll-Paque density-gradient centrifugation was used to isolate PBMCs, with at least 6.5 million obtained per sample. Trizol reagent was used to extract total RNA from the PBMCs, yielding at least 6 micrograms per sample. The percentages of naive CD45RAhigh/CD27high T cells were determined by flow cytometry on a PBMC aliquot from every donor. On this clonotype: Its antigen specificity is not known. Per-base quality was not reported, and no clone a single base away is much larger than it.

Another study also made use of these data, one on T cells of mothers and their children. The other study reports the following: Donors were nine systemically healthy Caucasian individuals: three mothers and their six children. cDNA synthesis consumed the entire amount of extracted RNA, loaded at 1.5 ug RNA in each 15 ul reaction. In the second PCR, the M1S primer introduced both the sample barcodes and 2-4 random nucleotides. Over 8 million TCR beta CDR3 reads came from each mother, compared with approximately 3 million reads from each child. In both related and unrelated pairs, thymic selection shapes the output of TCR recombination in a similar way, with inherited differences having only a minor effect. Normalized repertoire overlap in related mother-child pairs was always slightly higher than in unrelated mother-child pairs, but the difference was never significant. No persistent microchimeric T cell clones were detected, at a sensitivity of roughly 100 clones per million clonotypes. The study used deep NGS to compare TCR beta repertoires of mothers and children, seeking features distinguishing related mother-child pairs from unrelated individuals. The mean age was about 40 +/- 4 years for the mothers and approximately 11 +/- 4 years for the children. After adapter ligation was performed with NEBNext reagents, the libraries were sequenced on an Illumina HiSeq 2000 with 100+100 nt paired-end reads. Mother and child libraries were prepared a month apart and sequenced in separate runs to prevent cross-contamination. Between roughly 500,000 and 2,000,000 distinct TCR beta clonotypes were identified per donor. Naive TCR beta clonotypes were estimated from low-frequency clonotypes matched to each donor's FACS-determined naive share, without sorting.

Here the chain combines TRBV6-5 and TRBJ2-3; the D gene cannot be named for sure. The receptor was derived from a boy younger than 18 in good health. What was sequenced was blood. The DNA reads TGTGCCAGCAGTTCCTCACCCGGGGATACGCAGTATTTT. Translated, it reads CASSSSPGDTQYF.